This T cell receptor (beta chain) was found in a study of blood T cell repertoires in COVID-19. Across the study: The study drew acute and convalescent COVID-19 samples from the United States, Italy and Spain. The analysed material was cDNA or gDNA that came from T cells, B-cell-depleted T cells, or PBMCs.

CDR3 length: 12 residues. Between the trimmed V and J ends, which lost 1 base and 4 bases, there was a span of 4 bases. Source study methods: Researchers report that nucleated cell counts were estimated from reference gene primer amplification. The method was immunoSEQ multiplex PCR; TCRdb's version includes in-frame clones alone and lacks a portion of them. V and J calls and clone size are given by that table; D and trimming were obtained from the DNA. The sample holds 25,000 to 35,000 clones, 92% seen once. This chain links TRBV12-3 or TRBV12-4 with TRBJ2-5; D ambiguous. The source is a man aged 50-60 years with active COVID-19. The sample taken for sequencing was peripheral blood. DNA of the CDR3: TGTGCCAGCAGTTTAGACGGAGAGACCCAGTACTTC. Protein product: CASSLDGETQYF.